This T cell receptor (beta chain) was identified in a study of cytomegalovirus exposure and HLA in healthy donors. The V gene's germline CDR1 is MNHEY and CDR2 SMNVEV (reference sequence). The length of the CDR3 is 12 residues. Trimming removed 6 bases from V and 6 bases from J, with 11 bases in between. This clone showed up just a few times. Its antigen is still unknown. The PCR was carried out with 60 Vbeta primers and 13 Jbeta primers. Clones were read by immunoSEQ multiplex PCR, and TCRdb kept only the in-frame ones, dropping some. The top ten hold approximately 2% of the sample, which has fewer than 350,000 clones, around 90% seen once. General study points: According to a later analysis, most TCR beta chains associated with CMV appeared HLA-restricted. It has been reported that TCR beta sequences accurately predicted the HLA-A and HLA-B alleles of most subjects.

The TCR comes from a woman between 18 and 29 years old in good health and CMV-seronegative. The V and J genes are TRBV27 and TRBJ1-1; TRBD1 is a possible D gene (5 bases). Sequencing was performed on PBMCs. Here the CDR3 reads CASRGRGAEAFF. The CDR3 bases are TGTGCCAGCAGGGGGCGCGGGGCTGAAGCTTTCTTT.